Below are 3 T cell receptor beta chains sequenced from a single sample in a study of T cell responses to AZD1222 COVID-19 vaccine. Profiling relied on immunoSEQ multiplex PCR, and the TCRdb table lists in-frame clones only, not all of them. The table records 130,000 or so clones, just under 95% of them present only once. Material: peripheral blood, obtained on day 0 of AZD1222 vaccination. These receptors were taken from an adult in good health.

With respect to this clone: This specimen includes other DNA sequences encoding the same CDR3. V and J are TRBV18 and TRBJ2-7; 9 bases are a match to TRBD1. There are 13 residues in the CDR3. In germline, CDR1 is KGHSH, CDR2 LQKENI. Unmatched junction bases numbered 2, after V lost 4 bases and J lost 4 bases. CDR3 in amino acids: CASSLGQGYEQYF. The CDR3 DNA sequence: TGTGCCAGCTCACTCGGACAGGGGTACGAGCAGTACTTC.

The rearrangement joins TRBV27 to TRBJ1-5; no definite D call. Deletions cut 8 bases from V and 0 bases from J, with 26 bases between. Germline V gene lookup returns CDR1 MNHEY and CDR2 SMNVEV (reference sequence). There are 19 residues in the CDR3. This CDR3 reads CASEGGSAFPNYSNQPQHF. The CDR3 region has the DNA TGTGCCAGCGAGGGAGGTTCGGCCTTTCCCAATTATAGCAATCAGCCCCAGCATTTT.

The chain couples TRBV30 to TRBJ2-2, with D tentatively TRBD2 (6 bases). Germline-derived CDR1 and CDR2 are GTSNPN and SVGIG (reference sequence). This CDR3 spans 14 amino acids. The V end was cut by 2 bases, the J end by 4 bases, with 11 bases between. This CDR3 is CAWSIGSGTGELFF. Written as DNA, the CDR3 is TGTGCCTGGAGTATCGGGAGTGGCACCGGGGAGCTGTTTTTT.